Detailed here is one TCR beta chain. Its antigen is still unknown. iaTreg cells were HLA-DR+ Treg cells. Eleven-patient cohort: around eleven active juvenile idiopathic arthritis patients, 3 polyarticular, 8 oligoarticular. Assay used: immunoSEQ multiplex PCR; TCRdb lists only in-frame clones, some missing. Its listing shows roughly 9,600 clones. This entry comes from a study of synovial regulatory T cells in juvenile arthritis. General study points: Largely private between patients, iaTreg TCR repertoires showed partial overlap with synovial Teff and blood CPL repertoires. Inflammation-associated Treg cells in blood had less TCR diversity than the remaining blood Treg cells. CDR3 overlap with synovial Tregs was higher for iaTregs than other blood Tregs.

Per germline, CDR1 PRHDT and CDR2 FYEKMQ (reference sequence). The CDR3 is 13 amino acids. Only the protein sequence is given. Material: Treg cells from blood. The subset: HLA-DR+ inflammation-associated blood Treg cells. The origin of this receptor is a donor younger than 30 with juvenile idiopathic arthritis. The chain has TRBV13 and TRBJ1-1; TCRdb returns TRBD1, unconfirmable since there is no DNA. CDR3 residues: CASRWGFNTEAFF.